The rows below give T cell receptor beta chains drawn from one sample of a study of blood T cell repertoires in COVID-19. Produced via immunoSEQ multiplex PCR; TCRdb's table is partial and in-frame only. The repertoire consists of tens of thousands of clones, with about 73% occurring once and the leading ten covering around 19%. The sequencing sample was made of peripheral blood. These receptors were obtained from a woman between 50 and 59 years old with active or convalescent COVID-19. Each CDR3 is given with its conserved first and last residue. Each record gives: J gene, D gene, V gene, clone size, CDR3 protein, CDR3 DNA. D genes are given only for firm matches. Size is stated for part of the rows, as once, few or many counts, or as a class when the clone is expanded.

J gene: TRBJ1-1; D gene: -; V gene: TRBV10-3; clone size: -; CDR3 protein: CAISEIGVDTEAFF; CDR3 DNA: TGTGCCATCAGTGAAATAGGGGTCGACACTGAAGCTTTCTTT
J gene: TRBJ1-1; D gene: -; V gene: TRBV11-2; clone size: -; CDR3 protein: CASSFFFTGMNTEAFF; CDR3 DNA: TGTGCCAGCAGCTTTTTTTTTACAGGGATGAACACTGAAGCTTTCTTT
J gene: TRBJ1-5; D gene: -; V gene: TRBV18; clone size: -; CDR3 protein: CASRSQGRGNQPQHF; CDR3 DNA: TGTGCCAGCCGGTCTCAGGGAAGGGGTAATCAGCCCCAGCATTTT
J gene: TRBJ1-1; D gene: TRBD1; V gene: TRBV28; clone size: -; CDR3 protein: CASSPSRDSTEAFF; CDR3 DNA: TGTGCCAGCAGCCCTAGCCGGGACAGCACTGAAGCTTTCTTT
J gene: TRBJ2-3; D gene: TRBD2; V gene: TRBV30; clone size: -; CDR3 protein: CAWSVRAGGPTDTQYF; CDR3 DNA: TGTGCCTGGAGTGTAAGGGCGGGAGGGCCCACAGATACGCAGTATTTT
J gene: TRBJ2-1; D gene: -; V gene: TRBV10-3; clone size: -; CDR3 protein: CAITRDGGYNEQFF; CDR3 DNA: TGTGCCATCACCCGGGACGGGGGCTACAATGAGCAGTTCTTC
J gene: TRBJ1-6; D gene: -; V gene: TRBV6-1; clone size: -; CDR3 protein: CASSEDRRSPLHF; CDR3 DNA: TGTGCCAGCAGTGAAGACAGGCGGTCACCCCTCCACTTT
J gene: TRBJ2-5; D gene: TRBD2; V gene: TRBV5-1; clone size: -; CDR3 protein: CASSTGLAKETQYF; CDR3 DNA: TGCGCCAGCAGCACGGGACTAGCCAAAGAGACCCAGTACTTC
J gene: TRBJ2-7; D gene: -; V gene: TRBV4-1; clone size: -; CDR3 protein: CASSLILAHSYEQYF; CDR3 DNA: TGCGCCAGCAGCCTCATTCTAGCGCACTCCTACGAGCAGTACTTC
J gene: TRBJ2-3; D gene: TRBD2; V gene: TRBV2; clone size: -; CDR3 protein: CASIGLAGGQLGGDTQYF; CDR3 DNA: TGTGCCAGCATAGGACTAGCGGGAGGCCAACTAGGAGGAGATACGCAGTATTTT
J gene: TRBJ1-3; D gene: -; V gene: TRBV6-5; clone size: -; CDR3 protein: CASSHRSGNTIYF; CDR3 DNA: TGTGCCAGCAGCCACAGGTCTGGAAACACCATATATTTT
J gene: TRBJ2-1; D gene: TRBD2; V gene: TRBV20-1; clone size: -; CDR3 protein: CSARREFEQFF; CDR3 DNA: TGCAGTGCGCGGCGGGAGTTTGAGCAGTTCTTC
J gene: TRBJ2-1; D gene: -; V gene: TRBV2; clone size: once; CDR3 protein: CASSQYNEQFF; CDR3 DNA: TGTGCCAGCAGCCAATACAATGAGCAGTTCTTC
J gene: TRBJ2-7; D gene: TRBD1; V gene: TRBV6-5; clone size: once; CDR3 protein: CATTGQGAIEQYF; CDR3 DNA: TGTGCCACTACCGGACAGGGAGCGATCGAGCAGTACTTC
J gene: TRBJ1-2; D gene: -; V gene: TRBV24-1; clone size: -; CDR3 protein: CATSDLLDLEGYTF; CDR3 DNA: TGTGCCACCAGTGATTTGCTCGACTTGGAGGGCTACACCTTC
J gene: TRBJ2-1; D gene: -; V gene: TRBV10-3; clone size: once; CDR3 protein: CAISESGRLGATIGQFF; CDR3 DNA: TGTGCCATCAGTGAGTCAGGCCGACTTGGAGCAACGATCGGGCAGTTCTTC
J gene: TRBJ1-6; D gene: -; V gene: TRBV15; clone size: -; CDR3 protein: CATSRDIEGSPLHF; CDR3 DNA: TGTGCCACCAGCAGAGATATAGAGGGTTCACCCCTCCACTTT
J gene: TRBJ1-1; D gene: TRBD1; V gene: TRBV19; clone size: -; CDR3 protein: CASSIASGGSTEAFF; CDR3 DNA: TGTGCCAGTAGTATAGCCTCAGGGGGGAGCACTGAAGCTTTCTTT
J gene: TRBJ2-7; D gene: -; V gene: TRBV10-2; clone size: -; CDR3 protein: CASKDSLHYEQYF; CDR3 DNA: TGCGCCAGCAAGGACAGCTTACACTACGAGCAGTACTTC
J gene: TRBJ2-5; D gene: TRBD2; V gene: TRBV3-1/TRBV3-2; clone size: -; CDR3 protein: CASSRGLAGRETQYF; CDR3 DNA: TGTGCCAGCAGCCGGGGACTAGCGGGAAGGGAGACCCAGTACTTC
J gene: TRBJ2-6; D gene: -; V gene: TRBV25-1; clone size: -; CDR3 protein: CASSGAWLRYGANVLTF; CDR3 DNA: TGTGCCAGCAGTGGGGCTTGGCTACGCTATGGGGCCAACGTCCTGACTTTC
J gene: TRBJ1-4; D gene: TRBD1; V gene: TRBV6-5; clone size: few; CDR3 protein: CASVRDRGIEKLFF; CDR3 DNA: TGTGCCAGCGTCCGGGACAGGGGAATCGAAAAACTGTTTTTT
J gene: TRBJ1-2; D gene: TRBD1; V gene: TRBV29-1; clone size: -; CDR3 protein: CSVVLTGGGYGYTF; CDR3 DNA: TGCAGCGTCGTACTTACAGGGGGCGGCTATGGCTACACCTTC